Listed here are 32 T cell receptor beta chains from one sample, sequenced in a study of blood T cell repertoires in COVID-19. Only in-frame clones appear in the TCRdb table, and some are missing; sequencing was by immunoSEQ multiplex PCR. The sample shows roughly 15,000 clones, 80% to 95% of them seen only once. The sequenced sample consisted of peripheral blood. The receptors originated from a human donor with active COVID-19. The donor label of this sample is uncertain.

This chain links TRBV20-1 with TRBJ1-1; D not certain. The germline V gene encodes CDR1 DFQATT and CDR2 SNEGSKA (reference sequence). The CDR3 is 12 residues long. V lost 3 bases and J lost 4, with 9 bases in between. This CDR3 reads CSASLEFTEAFF. CDR3 in DNA: TGCAGTGCTAGTTTGGAGTTCACTGAAGCTTTCTTT.

J is TRBJ1-2 and V is TRBV6-5; 10 bases match TRBD1. The CDR3 has 15 residues. Germline V gene lookup returns CDR1 MNHEY and CDR2 SVGAGI. Germline trimming cut 6 bases from V and 7 bases from J; bases unmatched to any gene: 11. CDR3 loop: CASRPRTGGWRGYTF. In DNA form, the CDR3 reads TGTGCCAGCAGACCCAGGACAGGGGGATGGCGTGGCTACACCTTC.

J is TRBJ2-1 and V is TRBV5-1; 7 nucleotides match TRBD2. Germline trimming cut 5 bases from V and 6 bases from J; bases unmatched to any gene: 8. The germline CDR1 and CDR2 sequences are SGHRS and YFSETQ. The CDR3 extends over 14 amino acids. The DNA for the CDR3 is TGCGCCAGCAGGGCCCTAGCGGTGCCCAATGAGCAGTTCTTC. Its translation is CASRALAVPNEQFF.

The genes are TRBV5-1 and TRBJ2-2, with a weak D call TRBD1 (6 bases). The CDR3 runs 16 residues. V was pared by 2 bases and J by 5 bases, with 16 bases between. From germline, CDR1 is SGHRS and CDR2 YFSETQ. CDR3 nucleotides: TGCGCCAGCAGCTTCGGCACAGGGATAGCGACCGGGGAGCTGTTTTTT. Residues: CASSFGTGIATGELFF.

The gene calls are TRBV27 and TRBJ1-5; unclear D gene. The V gene's germline CDR1 is MNHEY and CDR2 SMNVEV (reference sequence). The CDR3 is 14 amino acids. V shed 2 bases and J shed 7 bases, with 12 bases lying between them. The CDR3 DNA reads TGTGCCAGCAGTTTAGTTCCGGGTGTCCAGCCCCAGCATTTT. Its protein product is CASSLVPGVQPQHF.

The rearrangement links TRBV5-4 to TRBJ2-3, with D perhaps TRBD2 (5 bases). V gave up 4 bases and J gave up 0 bases, with 9 bases separating them. Germline V gene lookup returns CDR1 SGHNT and CDR2 YYREEE (reference sequence). This CDR3 is 14 amino acids long. CDR3 region: CASSQDWSTDTQYF. The CDR3 DNA is TGTGCCAGCAGCCAGGACTGGAGCACAGATACGCAGTATTTT.

The chain combines TRBV7-2 with TRBJ1-5; 7 positions agree with TRBD1. This CDR3 is built from 15 residues. V was clipped by 5 bases and J by 3 bases; unmatched bases: 7. Germline values: CDR1 SGHTA, CDR2 FQGNSA. The CDR3 sequence is CASSGNRGLNQPQHF. The CDR3 DNA reads TGTGCCAGCAGCGGAAACAGGGGACTCAATCAGCCCCAGCATTTT.

This chain uses TRBV25-1 with TRBJ2-2; D ambiguous. Germline V gene sequence: CDR1 MGHDK, CDR2 SYGVNS. This CDR3 spans 15 amino acids. Deletions cut 3 bases from V and 4 bases from J, with 12 bases between. The CDR3 is CASSDLWAPTGELFF. In DNA form, the CDR3 reads TGTGCCAGCAGTGATTTGTGGGCCCCCACCGGGGAGCTGTTTTTT.

The chain carries TRBV6-1 and TRBJ2-7, with TRBD1 matching 7 bases. Germline V gives CDR1 MNHNS, CDR2 SASEGT. The CDR3 totals 14 residues. The trim removed 3 bases at V and 2 bases at J, leaving 4 bases unmatched. CDR3 sequence reads: CASSEVTGPYEQYF. For the CDR3, the DNA is TGTGCCAGCAGTGAGGTGACAGGGCCCTACGAGCAGTACTTC.

For the CDR3, the DNA is TGTGCCAGCAGCGTAGGAACTGGAGGCAGCAATCAGCCCCAGCATTTT. Its protein product is CASSVGTGGSNQPQHF. This chain connects TRBV9 to TRBJ1-5, with D hard to call. The CDR3 has 16 residues. Germline loops: CDR1 SGDLS, CDR2 YYNGEE. V shed 0 bases and J shed 1 base, with 11 bases lying between them. Filled out from reference TRBV9 and TRBJ1-5, the complete variable domain reads DSGVTQTPKHLITATGQRVTLRCSPRSGDLSVYWYQQSLDQGLQFLIQYYNGEERAKGNILERFSAQQFPDLHSELNLSSLELGDSALYFCASSVGTGGSNQPQHFGDGTRLSIL.

The rearrangement links TRBV10-3 to TRBJ1-4, with 10 bases matching TRBD1. CDR1 and CDR2 from the germline V gene are ENHRY and SYGVKD. V lost 10 bases to trimming and J lost 6 bases; unmatched junction nucleotides: 5. This CDR3 region has 13 residues. CDR3 nucleotides: TGTGCCACGACGGACAGGGGGGATGAAAAACTGTTTTTT. Translating gives CATTDRGDEKLFF.

The CDR3 DNA reads as TGCAGCGTAAATAACCTGGGGCGGGAGACCCAGTACTTC. Translating it yields CSVNNLGRETQYF. The chain joins TRBV29-1 to TRBJ2-5; D may be TRBD1 (5 bases). The CDR3 runs to 13 residues. V shed 6 bases and J shed 5 bases, with 16 bases lying between them. Germline V gene lookup returns CDR1 SQVTM and CDR2 ANQGSEA.

The chain employs TRBV14 and TRBJ1-6; a possible D gene is TRBD1 (5 bases). The CDR3 extends over 16 amino acids. The V gene lost 3 bases and the J gene lost 7 bases, with 16 bases spanning the gap. Germline-derived CDR1 and CDR2 are SGHDN and FVKESK. The CDR3 reads CASSHETPGGNSPLHF. As DNA, the CDR3 is TGTGCCAGCAGCCACGAGACGCCGGGGGGGAATTCACCCCTCCACTTT.

The chain carries TRBV11-2 and TRBJ2-3, with 12 bases identical to TRBD2. CDR3 length equals 13 residues. V trimming: 5 bases; J trimming: 9 bases; junction bases outside the gene matches: 3. Germline values: CDR1 SGHAT, CDR2 FQNNGV. CDR3 sequence: CASSPGLAGTQYF. DNA for the CDR3: TGTGCCAGCAGCCCAGGACTAGCGGGAACGCAGTATTTT. Drawing the rest from reference TRBV11-2 and TRBJ2-3, the complete variable domain is EAGVAQSPRYKIIEKRQSVAFWCNPISGHATLYWYQQILGQGPKLLIQFQNNGVVDDSQLPKDRFSAERLKGVDSTLKIQPAKLEDSAVYLCASSPGLAGTQYFGPGTRLTVL.

This rearrangement joins TRBV29-1 to TRBJ1-3, with 7 bases identical to TRBD1. CDR1 is SQVTM, CDR2 ANQGSEA, per germline. The CDR3 contains 14 residues. The V gene end was trimmed by 7 bases and the J gene end by 0 bases; junction bases not matched to a gene: 6. Here the CDR3 DNA reads TGCAGCGCGAGAGGGACAGCCTCTGGAAACACCATATATTTT. It translates to CSARGTASGNTIYF. Combining the CDR3 with reference TRBV29-1 and TRBJ1-3 gives the whole variable domain SAVISQKPSRDICQRGTSLTIQCQVDSQVTMMFWYRQQPGQSLTLIATANQGSEATYESGFVIDKFPISRPNLTFSTLTVSNMSPEDSSIYLCSARGTASGNTIYFGEGSWLTVV.

The J gene is TRBJ2-7, the V gene TRBV5-1; perhaps TRBD2 as D (5 bases). This CDR3 region has 13 residues. CDR1 and CDR2 from the germline V gene are SGHRS and YFSETQ. V lost 2 bases to trimming and J lost 3 bases, with 9 bases between them. In DNA form, the CDR3 reads TGCGCCAGCAGCTTCGGACTTTTCTACGAGCAGTACTTC. Protein sequence: CASSFGLFYEQYF.

The V and J genes are TRBV5-1 and TRBJ2-2; the D gene is possibly TRBD1 (5 bases). Germline V lookup: CDR1 SGHRS, CDR2 YFSETQ. V was clipped by 2 bases and J by 4 bases, with 15 bases between them. The CDR3 runs to 16 residues. The CDR3 nucleotides read TGCGCCAGCAGCTTCGAGACAGCCCGAGGCACCGGGGAGCTGTTTTTT. This translates into CASSFETARGTGELFF.

This chain links TRBV5-1 with TRBJ2-2, with 9 bases identical to TRBD1. CDR3 length equals 15 residues. The germline CDR1 and CDR2 sequences are SGHRS and YFSETQ. V lost 6 bases, J lost 1 base, and 4 bases stayed unmatched. This CDR3 is CASNPTGGNTGELFF. As DNA, the CDR3 is TGCGCCAGCAACCCGACAGGGGGGAACACCGGGGAGCTGTTTTTT. Complete variable domain (other parts from reference TRBV5-1 and TRBJ2-2): KAGVTQTPRYLIKTRGQQVTLSCSPISGHRSVSWYQQTPGQGLQFLFEYFSETQRNKGNFPGRFSGRQFSNSRSEMNVSTLELGDSALYLCASNPTGGNTGELFFGEGSRLTVL.

The chain carries TRBV5-1 and TRBJ2-1; tentatively, D is TRBD1 (6 bases). The CDR3 runs 14 residues. CDR1 is SGHRS and CDR2 is YFSETQ in the germline V gene. V lost 1 base to trimming and J lost 4 bases, with 9 bases between them. The CDR3 loop is CASSLRTAYNEQFF. The CDR3 region has the DNA TGCGCCAGCAGCTTGCGGACAGCTTACAATGAGCAGTTCTTC.

V and J are TRBV5-1 and TRBJ2-1; TRBD2 aligns across 7 bases. Losses at the gene ends were 0 bases for V and 10 bases for J; bases not matched to a gene: 4. This CDR3 spans 13 amino acids. Germline CDR1 reads SGHRS; CDR2 reads YFSETQ. Here the CDR3 DNA reads TGCGCCAGCAGCTTGGAGGCTAGCGGAGAGCAGTTCTTC. Translation: CASSLEASGEQFF.

As DNA, the CDR3 is TGTGCCAGCAGCGGAAGCGGCCGACCCGGGGAGCTGTTTTTT. The encoded protein is CASSGSGRPGELFF. The chain combines TRBV6-6 with TRBJ2-2, with D possibly matching TRBD2 (5 bases). Germline V gene sequence: CDR1 MNHNY, CDR2 SVGAGI (reference sequence). This CDR3 is 14 amino acids long. The V end lost 6 bases, the J end lost 6 bases, and 14 bases lay between the germline ends.

This clone is judged medium-sized. This chain joins TRBV9 and TRBJ1-2; 10 bases align to TRBD1. Per the germline V gene, CDR1 is SGDLS and CDR2 is YYNGEE. The J segment lost 7 bases and the V segment lost 4 bases, leaving 7 bases of the junction unmatched. This CDR3 is built from 14 residues. CDR3 in amino acids: CASSPLTGGGGYTF. The CDR3 bases are TGTGCCAGCAGCCCACTGACAGGGGGCGGTGGCTACACCTTC.

This rearrangement joins TRBV5-8 to TRBJ2-7; the match to TRBD1 covers 8 bases. Germline CDR1 is SGHTS and CDR2 is YDEGEE. V lost 0 bases and J lost 7; bases outside the gene matches: 9. The length of the CDR3 is 15 residues. The CDR3 reads CASSLGQGATNEQYF. The DNA for the CDR3 is TGTGCCAGCAGCTTGGGGCAGGGGGCGACGAATGAGCAGTACTTC.

The chain has TRBV11-2 and TRBJ2-5, with TRBD1 identical over 9 bases. V shed 5 bases and J 4 bases; nucleotides not matched to a gene: 2. Looked up from germline, CDR1 is SGHAT and CDR2 is FQNNGV. The CDR3 has 13 amino acids. The CDR3 DNA reads as TGTGCCAGCAGCAAGGGACAGGGAGAGACCCAGTACTTC. Its protein is CASSKGQGETQYF.

This clone was seen more than once but under ten times. V and J are TRBV19 and TRBJ1-5; D ambiguous. This CDR3 spans 15 amino acids. Germline V gene data show CDR1 as LNHDA and CDR2 as SQIVND (reference sequence). V was clipped by 7 bases and J by 4 bases, with 17 bases between them. CDR3 bases: TGTGCCAGTACCGAACAGCGGAGCCTTAATCAGCCCCAGCATTTT. It specifies CASTEQRSLNQPQHF.

This sequence joins TRBV30 and TRBJ1-1; D is possibly TRBD1 (5 bases). This CDR3 is built from 13 residues. Germline CDR1 GTSNPN, CDR2 SVGIG (reference sequence). V lost 0 bases and J 3 bases, leaving 8 bases between the germline ends. CDR3 nucleotide sequence: TGTGCCTGGAGTGTACAGGCGGACACTGAAGCTTTCTTT. Translated: CAWSVQADTEAFF.

This chain links TRBV29-1 with TRBJ1-1; D may be TRBD1 (6 bases). V gave up 2 bases and J gave up 1 base, with 14 bases separating them. Per germline, CDR1 SQVTM and CDR2 ANQGSEA. The CDR3 contains 15 residues. This CDR3 is CSVEWGTSENTEAFF. CDR3 bases: TGCAGCGTTGAATGGGGGACAAGCGAGAACACTGAAGCTTTCTTT.

The chain carries TRBV14 and TRBJ1-2; TRBD1 matches 8 bases. The CDR3 spans 15 residues. CDR1 is SGHDN, CDR2 FVKESK, per germline. V lost 4 bases and J lost 2; bases outside the gene matches: 6. Here the CDR3 DNA reads TGTGCCAGCAGCCCTGCAGGGGGCGAGAACTATGGCTACACCTTC. Encoded protein: CASSPAGGENYGYTF.

The chain links TRBV15 to TRBJ2-7; 8 nucleotides agree with TRBD1. The V segment lost 3 bases and the J segment 5 bases; nucleotides outside the gene matches: 3. Per germline, CDR1 LNHNV and CDR2 YYDKDF (reference sequence). The CDR3 length is 13 residues. The CDR3 protein is CATSRDRANEQYF. In DNA form, the CDR3 reads TGTGCCACCAGCAGGGACAGGGCGAACGAGCAGTACTTC.

V is TRBV4-1 and J is TRBJ2-7; the match to TRBD2 covers 9 bases. The CDR3 loop spans 15 amino acids. Losses at the gene ends were 4 bases for V and 0 bases for J; bases not matched to a gene: 4. Germline CDR1 is MGHRA and CDR2 is YSYEKL. In DNA form, the CDR3 reads TGCGCCAGCAGCCTCGGACTAGCGAGCTCCTACGAGCAGTACTTC. Protein: CASSLGLASSYEQYF.

The chain has TRBV6-5 and TRBJ2-1, with 11 bases fitting TRBD2. The CDR3 contains 14 residues. CDR1 MNHEY and CDR2 SVGAGI come from the germline V gene. V lost 8 bases and J lost 6; bases outside the gene matches: 6. CDR3 bases: TGTGCCAGCTTAGCGGGGGGGCAGGTCAATGAGCAGTTCTTC. Amino acid sequence: CASLAGGQVNEQFF.

J is TRBJ2-1 and V is TRBV5-1, with 7 bases aligning to TRBD1. V was clipped by 4 bases and J by 5 bases; unmatched bases: 3. Germline V CDR1 and CDR2: SGHRS, YFSETQ. The CDR3 runs 13 residues. CDR3 loop: CASSETGNNEQFF. DNA for the CDR3: TGCGCCAGCAGCGAGACAGGGAACAATGAGCAGTTCTTC.